The clone carrying this T cell receptor (beta chain) was detected once. The antigen remains undetermined. This sample is drawn from a study of cytomegalovirus exposure and HLA in healthy donors. Study results and limitations: Certain indistinguishable V segments, among them TRBV6-2 and TRBV6-3, were excluded. Rare sequences made up most TCRs, while some public TCRs were found in many donors. The authors later found TCR association rates varying by HLA locus, with DRB1 most and HLA-C fewest.

PCR used 60 Vbeta primers and 13 Jbeta primers. Repertoires were generated with immunoSEQ multiplex PCR, while TCRdb's copy carries only in-frame clones and drops some. The data contain some 90,000 clones, over 65% of them seen just once; the ten biggest clones take up 10%. The V and J ends lost 7 bases and 3 bases, in that order; junction bases with no gene match: 6. This CDR3 spans 15 amino acids. Germline V gene lookup returns CDR1 MGHDK and CDR2 SYGVNS. No record exists of this donor's CMV serostatus. The gene calls are TRBV25-1 and TRBJ2-3, with 11 nucleotides matching TRBD2. The receptor was derived from a human donor in good health. Sequenced input: PBMCs. The CDR3 here is CASTSTSGTTDTQYF. The CDR3 DNA reads TGTGCCAGCACCTCGACTAGCGGGACGACAGATACGCAGTATTTT. Full variable domain (outside the CDR3, taken from reference TRBV25-1 and TRBJ2-3): EADIYQTPRYLVIGTGKKITLECSQTMGHDKMYWYQQDPGMELHLIHYSYGVNSTEKGDLSSESTVSRIRTEHFPLTLESARPSHTSQYLCASTSTSGTTDTQYFGPGTRLTVL.